The sequence of this TCR beta chain was determined in a study of T-cell reconstitution after alpha-beta-depleted transplantation in children. The ends were cut back, 5 bases at V and 6 bases at J, with 8 bases in the middle. CDR3 length equals 12 residues. Unique molecular identifiers were built into the TCRbeta library. Each CDR3 protein is one row after TCRdb ran MiXCR on the PCR reads. Of hundreds of thousands of distinct CDR3 sequences listed, about an eighth are singletons. This clonotype was observed at least ten times. The chain joins TRBV12-3 or TRBV12-4 to TRBJ1-5; D gene uncertain. The receptor was isolated from a human donor who donated a stem cell graft to a child with Fanconi anemia. Material: PBMCs, obtained from the stem cell graft. The CDR3 region is CASSPGSQPQHF. The CDR3 DNA follows: TGTGCCAGCAGTCCGGGGAGTCAGCCCCAGCATTTT.